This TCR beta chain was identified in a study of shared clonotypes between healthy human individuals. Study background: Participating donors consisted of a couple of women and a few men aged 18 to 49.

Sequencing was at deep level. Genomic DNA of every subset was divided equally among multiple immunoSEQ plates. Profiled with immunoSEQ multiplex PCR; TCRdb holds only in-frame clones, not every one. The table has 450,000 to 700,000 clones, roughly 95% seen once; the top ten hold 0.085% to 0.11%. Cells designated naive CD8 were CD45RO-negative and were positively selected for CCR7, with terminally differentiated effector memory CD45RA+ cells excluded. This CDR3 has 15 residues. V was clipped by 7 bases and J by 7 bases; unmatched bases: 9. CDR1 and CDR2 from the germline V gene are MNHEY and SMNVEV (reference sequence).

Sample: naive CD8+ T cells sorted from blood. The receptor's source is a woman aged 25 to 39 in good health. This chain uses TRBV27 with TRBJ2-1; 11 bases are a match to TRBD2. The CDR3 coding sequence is TGTGCCAGCACCATTCTAGCGGGAGGAGGGAATGAGCAGTTCTTC. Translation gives CASTILAGGGNEQFF.